This record looks at one T cell receptor beta chain sequence and its context. The data are from a study of T cell responses to AZD1222 COVID-19 vaccine. CDR1 is MNHEY, CDR2 SVGAGI, per germline. The CDR3 is made up of 15 amino acids. V dropped 6 bases and J dropped 2; count of bases not matched to a gene: 8. Sequencing used immunoSEQ multiplex PCR; TCRdb keeps in-frame clones, though not all of them. The sample's table shows under 150,000 clones. This receptor was taken from an adult in good health. Sequenced material: peripheral blood. The rearrangement links TRBV6-5 to TRBJ2-7; 9 nucleotides align to TRBD1. The DNA for the CDR3 is TGTGCCAGCAGAACCGGGACAGGGAGTCCCTACGAGCAGTACTTC. It specifies CASRTGTGSPYEQYF.